This TCR beta chain was captured in a study of identical twins. Study-level points and caveats: Conclusions leaned on cross-sectional statistical analysis and did not track the same donors over time. Zero-insertion analyses might be partly confounded by invariant T cells like MAIT and iNKT.

A remark on this clonotype: The antigen is unknown.

V lost 1 base to trimming and J lost 1 base; unmatched junction nucleotides: 7. This CDR3 comprises 19 residues. Germline CDR1 and CDR2: SGHAT and FQDESV (reference sequence). TCRdb re-called the 5' RACE reads with MiXCR, one entry per CDR3 protein. Counted here are approximately 150,000 distinct CDR3 sequences, under 4.5% occurring once; the ten biggest clones make up around 8.1%. V usage is TRBV11-1 and J usage is TRBJ2-6; 10 nucleotides line up with TRBD2. The receptor was isolated from a young man in good health. The sequencing sample was made of memory T cells sorted from blood. The CDR3 region is CASSLVLASGSSGANVLTF. Here the CDR3 DNA reads TGTGCCAGCAGCTTAGTACTGGCTAGCGGGAGTTCTGGGGCCAACGTCCTGACTTTC. The full variable domain, rest sourced from reference TRBV11-1 and TRBJ2-6, is EAEVAQSPRYKITEKSQAVAFWCDPISGHATLYWYRQILGQGPELLVQFQDESVVDDSQLPKDRFSAERLKGVDSTLKIQPAELGDSAMYLCASSLVLASGSSGANVLTFGAGSRLTVL.